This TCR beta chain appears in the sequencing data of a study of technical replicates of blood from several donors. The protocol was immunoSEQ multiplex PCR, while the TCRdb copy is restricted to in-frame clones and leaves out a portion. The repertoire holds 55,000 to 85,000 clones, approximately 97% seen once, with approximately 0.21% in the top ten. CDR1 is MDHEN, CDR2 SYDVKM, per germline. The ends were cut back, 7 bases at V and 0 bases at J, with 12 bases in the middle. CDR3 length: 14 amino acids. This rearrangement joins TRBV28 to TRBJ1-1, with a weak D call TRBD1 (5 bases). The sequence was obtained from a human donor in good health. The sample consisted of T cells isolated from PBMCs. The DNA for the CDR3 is TGTGCCAGCACCAGGGAAGTGATGAACACTGAAGCTTTCTTT. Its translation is CASTREVMNTEAFF. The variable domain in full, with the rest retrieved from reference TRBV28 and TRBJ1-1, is DVKVTQSSRYLVKRTGEKVFLECVQDMDHENMFWYRQDPGLGLRLIYFSYDVKMKEKGDIPEGYSVSREKKERFSLILESASTNQTSMYLCASTREVMNTEAFFGQGTRLTVV.